The 6 T cell receptor beta chains given below trace back to one sample, sequenced in a study of T cells in localized non-small cell lung cancer. The repertoire was sequenced with immunoSEQ multiplex PCR; TCRdb's copy has only in-frame clones and lacks some. Found here are nearly 15,000 clones, 85% to 90% of them singletons; the top ten hold under 5.5%. The material was peripheral blood, obtained before any cancer treatment. The origin of the receptors is a woman aged 35 to 75 with stage I lung adenocarcinoma.

The chain carries TRBV7-2 and TRBJ2-4; maybe TRBD1 (5 bases). Trimming took off 4 bases at V and 6 bases at J, with 13 bases between the two ends. Germline CDR1 and CDR2: SGHTA and FQGNSA. CDR3 length equals 14 residues. The CDR3 here is CASSSIRVRNIQYF. For the CDR3, the DNA is TGTGCCAGCAGCTCTATCAGGGTACGAAACATTCAGTACTTC.

The chain combines TRBV27 with TRBJ2-3; 11 bases agree with TRBD2. The CDR3 is 14 residues long. The J segment lost 4 bases and the V segment lost 3 bases, leaving 0 bases of the junction unmatched. The germline CDR1 and CDR2 sequences are MNHEY and SMNVEV (reference sequence). The CDR3 protein is CASSFSGGADTQYF. CDR3 DNA sequence: TGTGCCAGCAGTTTTAGCGGGGGGGCAGATACGCAGTATTTT.

V gene TRBV5-5 combines with J gene TRBJ1-5; 7 bases are a match to TRBD1. The germline CDR1 and CDR2 sequences are SGHKS and YYEKEE (reference sequence). V trimming: 4 bases; J trimming: 4 bases; junction bases outside the gene matches: 8. The CDR3 runs 15 residues. CDR3 protein: CASSHRGTENQPQHF. CDR3 coding DNA: TGTGCCAGCAGCCATCGGGGGACAGAAAATCAGCCCCAGCATTTT.

The chain recombines TRBV5-1 with TRBJ1-1; D is unresolved. This CDR3 region has 16 residues. The germline V gene encodes CDR1 SGHRS and CDR2 YFSETQ. V was clipped by 1 base and J by 0 bases, with 13 bases between them. The CDR3 region is CASSLLRVRMNTEAFF. The CDR3 region has the DNA TGCGCCAGCAGCTTGCTTAGGGTGCGTATGAACACTGAAGCTTTCTTT.

The chain uses TRBV2 and TRBJ2-7; D may be TRBD1 (6 bases). CDR1 is SNHLY, CDR2 FYNNEI, per germline. The CDR3 extends over 13 amino acids. The V end lost 10 bases, the J end lost 3 bases, and 16 bases lay between the germline ends. The CDR3 loop reads CAIQGWGVYEQYF. CDR3 bases: TGTGCCATCCAGGGGTGGGGAGTCTACGAGCAGTACTTC.

The chain recombines TRBV5-1 with TRBJ1-4; a possible D gene is TRBD1 (5 bases). This CDR3 spans 18 amino acids. Trimming left V 4 bases short and J 4 bases short, with 23 bases between. CDR1 and CDR2 from the germline V gene are SGHRS and YFSETQ. CDR3 protein: CASSVGVWTGRLNEKLFF. The CDR3, as DNA: TGCGCCAGCAGCGTGGGGGTGTGGACGGGCAGACTTAATGAAAAACTGTTTTTT.